The clone carrying this T cell receptor beta chain was counted many times. What it binds is unknown. The sample belongs to a study of T cells in Graves' hyperthyroidism and ophthalmopathy. Findings and limits, study-wide: Separating ophthalmopathy from stable hyperthyroidism was achieved by a 13 V-J model. Blood also contained most expanded thyroid clonotypes above 0.001.

V was clipped by 0 bases and J by 4 bases; unmatched bases: 5. Germline lookup yields CDR1 SGHKS and CDR2 YYEKEE (reference sequence). CDR3 length equals 15 residues. The source material, RNA transcripts, was used to amplify TCR beta CDR3 regions. The HTBI primer set drove a first-round RT-PCR of the TCR CDR3. TCRdb reprocessed the multiplex PCR reads via MiXCR and lists one record per CDR3 protein. The table shows 300,000 to 450,000 distinct CDR3 sequences, with approximately 17% occurring only once. The genes are TRBV5-5 and TRBJ1-2; TRBD1 agrees at 8 bases. The clonotype comes from a man aged 18-30 years with Graves' ophthalmopathy. Specimen: blood. The CDR3 DNA reads TGTGCCAGCAGCTTGGCCGGGACAGGACCCTATGGCTACACCTTC. Translating it yields CASSLAGTGPYGYTF.